The sequence of this T cell receptor beta chain was determined in a study of shared clonotypes between healthy human individuals. The germline V gene encodes CDR1 MDHEN and CDR2 SYDVKM. Trimming took 5 bases from V and 3 from J; bases not matched to a gene: 6. The CDR3 runs 14 residues. Study conclusions and caveats: Of the naive CD4 clonotypes, about 5% were shared across a few donors. The expectation was that sequencing depth would affect clonotype sharing among donors. For sorted subsets, rarefaction showed incomplete sequencing despite large depth. The study sampled only blood, and tissue repertoires likely differ.

Assay: immunoSEQ multiplex PCR; the TCRdb copy retains only in-frame clones and omits some. Here the sample spans approximately 1.9 million clones, about 94% being singletons. CD45RO-negative cells were positively selected for CCR7, leaving out terminally differentiated effector memory CD45RA+ cells. As for this clone: What it binds is unknown. Other nucleotide sequences in the sample specify the same CDR3.

The sequenced material came from naive CD8+ T cells from PBMCs. The chain employs TRBV28 and TRBJ2-7, with 8 positions matching TRBD1. The sequence was obtained from a man younger than 35 in good health. Some clones in this sample may be carry-over from other donors' samples. CDR3 sequence (DNA): TGTGCCAGCAGTCAGGGACAGGAAAGCTACGAGCAGTACTTC. This codes for CASSQGQESYEQYF.